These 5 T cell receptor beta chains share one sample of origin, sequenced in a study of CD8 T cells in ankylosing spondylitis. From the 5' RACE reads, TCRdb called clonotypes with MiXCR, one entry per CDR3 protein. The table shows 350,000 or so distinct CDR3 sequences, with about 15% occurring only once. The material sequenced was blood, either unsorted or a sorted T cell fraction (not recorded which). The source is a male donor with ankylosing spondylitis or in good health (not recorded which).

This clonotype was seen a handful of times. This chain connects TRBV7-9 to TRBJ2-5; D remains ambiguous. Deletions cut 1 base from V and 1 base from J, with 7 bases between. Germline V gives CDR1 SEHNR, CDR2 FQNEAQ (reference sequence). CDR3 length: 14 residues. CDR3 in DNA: TGTGCCAGCAGCTTAGGAGTTACCCAAGAGACCCAGTACTTC. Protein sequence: CASSLGVTQETQYF.

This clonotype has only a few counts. Here the CDR3 DNA reads TGTGCCAGCAGTTTAGGGCTTGGCTCCTACAATGAGCAGTTCTTC. Protein sequence: CASSLGLGSYNEQFF. The chain has TRBV12-3 or TRBV12-4 and TRBJ2-1; no clear D. The CDR3 is 15 residues long. Trimming stripped 1 base from V and 0 bases from J, with 7 bases between.

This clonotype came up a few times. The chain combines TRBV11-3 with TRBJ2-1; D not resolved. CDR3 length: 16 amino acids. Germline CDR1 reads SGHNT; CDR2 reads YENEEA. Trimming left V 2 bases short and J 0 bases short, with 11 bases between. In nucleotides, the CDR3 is TGTGCCAGCAGCTTAAGTGGAGACAACTCCTACAATGAGCAGTTCTTC. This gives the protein CASSLSGDNSYNEQFF.

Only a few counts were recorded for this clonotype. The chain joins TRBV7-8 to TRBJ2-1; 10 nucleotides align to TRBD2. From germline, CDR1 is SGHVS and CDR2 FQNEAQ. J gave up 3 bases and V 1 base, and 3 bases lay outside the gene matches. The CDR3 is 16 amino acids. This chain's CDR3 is CASSLGTSGVYNEQFF. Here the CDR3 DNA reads TGTGCCAGCAGCTTAGGAACTAGCGGGGTCTACAATGAGCAGTTCTTC. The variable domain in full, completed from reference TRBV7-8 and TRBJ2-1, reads GAGVSQSPRYKVAKRGQDVALRCDPISGHVSLFWYQQALGQGPEFLTYFQNEAQLDKSGLPSDRFFAERPEGSVSTLKIQRTQQEDSAVYLCASSLGTSGVYNEQFFGPGTRLTVL.

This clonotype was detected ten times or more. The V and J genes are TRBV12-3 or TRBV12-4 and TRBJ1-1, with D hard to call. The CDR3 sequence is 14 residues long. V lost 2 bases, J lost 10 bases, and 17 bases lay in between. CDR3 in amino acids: CASSLNGPRTSAFF. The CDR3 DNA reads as TGTGCCAGCAGTTTAAACGGCCCCCGGACGTCAGCTTTCTTT.